The 8 T cell receptor beta chains below all came from one sample that was sequenced in a study of blood T cell repertoires in COVID-19. Libraries were prepared by immunoSEQ multiplex PCR; TCRdb keeps only in-frame clonotypes and omits some of them. The repertoire holds under 200,000 clones, with 85% to 90% as singletons. The sample was peripheral blood. The receptors here all came from a man between 18 and 29 years old with active or convalescent COVID-19.

V and J are TRBV5-1 and TRBJ1-3; 7 nucleotides line up with TRBD1. Germline CDR1 SGHRS, CDR2 YFSETQ. The CDR3 is made up of 15 amino acids. J was trimmed by 8 bases and V by 4 bases; bases with no gene match: 12. This chain's CDR3 is CASSPTRTGVDTIYF. The CDR3 nucleotides are TGCGCCAGCAGCCCTACGCGCACAGGGGTGGACACCATATATTTT.

The genes are TRBV6-2 or TRBV6-3 and TRBJ1-2, with 8 bases aligning to TRBD1. Germline-derived CDR1 and CDR2 are MNHEY and SVGEGT. V shed 5 bases and J 3 bases; nucleotides not matched to a gene: 8. The CDR3 totals 15 residues. The CDR3 is CASSRAGTGHYGYTF. CDR3 DNA: TGTGCCAGCAGTCGAGCCGGGACAGGACACTATGGCTACACCTTC.

In its sample, this clone was seen a few times. The chain employs TRBV11-2 and TRBJ1-2; D is possibly TRBD1 (5 bases). V dropped 1 base and J dropped 6 bases, with 12 bases sitting between them. CDR3 length: 14 amino acids. Germline-derived CDR1 and CDR2 are SGHAT and FQNNGV. CDR3 in amino acids: CASSLGVQGHGYTF. The DNA of the CDR3 is TGTGCCAGCAGCTTAGGGGTGCAGGGTCATGGCTACACCTTC.

This chain joins TRBV18 and TRBJ1-1; no clear D gene. The CDR3 spans 16 residues. The germline V and J ends were trimmed by 2 bases and 1 base, with 14 bases remaining between them. Germline V gene data show CDR1 as KGHSH and CDR2 as LQKENI. This chain's CDR3 is CASSPLRYAGNTEAFF. The CDR3 DNA is TGTGCCAGCTCACCATTGAGATATGCAGGGAACACTGAAGCTTTCTTT.

This clone was picked up one time. This chain connects TRBV5-4 to TRBJ1-1; D not certain. Trimming took off 4 bases at V and 1 base at J, with 8 bases between the two ends. Germline values: CDR1 SGHNT, CDR2 YYREEE (reference sequence). The CDR3 is 13 residues long. CDR3 sequence (DNA): TGTGCCAGCAGCCAGGATACGAACACTGAAGCTTTCTTT. Translated: CASSQDTNTEAFF.

Worth noting for this clone: The junction does not match germline at one end; this may be a read error. The rearrangement joins TRBV5-1 to TRBJ2-4, with D perhaps TRBD2 (5 bases). The CDR3 contains 14 residues. Germline V gene sequence: CDR1 SGHRS, CDR2 YFSETQ. The CDR3 reads CASSLGLRDSGRVF. CDR3 coding DNA: TGCGCCAGCAGCTTGGGACTAAGAGATTCTGGTCGGGTCTTC.

The rearrangement links TRBV11-2 to TRBJ2-3; D is undetermined. V lost 1 base to trimming and J lost 0 bases, with 8 bases between them. Germline lookup yields CDR1 SGHAT and CDR2 FQNNGV. This CDR3 is built from 15 residues. The CDR3 DNA reads TGTGCCAGCAGCTTAGGTGTAGTTAGCACAGATACGCAGTATTTT. It yields the protein CASSLGVVSTDTQYF. The complete variable domain, with remaining parts taken from reference TRBV11-2 and TRBJ2-3, reads EAGVAQSPRYKIIEKRQSVAFWCNPISGHATLYWYQQILGQGPKLLIQFQNNGVVDDSQLPKDRFSAERLKGVDSTLKIQPAKLEDSAVYLCASSLGVVSTDTQYFGPGTRLTVL.

The V gene is TRBV5-6, the J gene TRBJ1-1; possible D gene TRBD1, 5 bases. Looked up from germline, CDR1 is SGHDT and CDR2 is YYEEEE. The ends were cut back, 0 bases at V and 4 bases at J, with 10 bases in the middle. The CDR3 spans 14 residues. CDR3 nucleotides: TGTGCCAGCAGCTTGGCTGGGGGGGGCACTGAAGCTTTCTTT. This sequence encodes CASSLAGGGTEAFF.